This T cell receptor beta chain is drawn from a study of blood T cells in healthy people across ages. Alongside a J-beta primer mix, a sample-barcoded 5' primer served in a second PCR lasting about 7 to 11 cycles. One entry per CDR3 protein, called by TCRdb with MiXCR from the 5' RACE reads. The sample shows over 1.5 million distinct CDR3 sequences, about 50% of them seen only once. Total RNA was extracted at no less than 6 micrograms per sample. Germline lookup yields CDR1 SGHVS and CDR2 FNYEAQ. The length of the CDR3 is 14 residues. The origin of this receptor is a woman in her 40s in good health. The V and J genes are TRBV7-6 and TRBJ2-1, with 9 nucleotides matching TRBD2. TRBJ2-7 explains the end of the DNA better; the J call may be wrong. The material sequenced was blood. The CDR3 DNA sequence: TGTGCCAGCAGCGGGTCTCTAGCGGGGTACGAGCAGTACTTC. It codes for CASSGSLAGYEQYF.